The T cell receptor beta chain under discussion was sequenced for a study of T cells in narcolepsy. About the research overall: Donors had narcolepsy type 1 or type 2, or were healthy controls. The study, taken as a whole, reports: Autoreactive clonotypes reportedly recurred in blood of same and different patients, not controls.

Clones were sequenced by immunoSEQ multiplex PCR, and TCRdb holds only the in-frame ones, with some missing. The data contain fewer than 40,000 clones, about 80% of them seen just once; the ten biggest clones take up roughly 2.5%. V was clipped by 3 bases and J by 6 bases, with 3 bases between them. Germline assignment: CDR1 MNHNY and CDR2 SVGAGI (reference sequence). The CDR3 runs to 11 residues. The table lists this clone with a count of one. Its specificity is not known. The rearrangement uses TRBV6-6 and TRBJ2-4; no firm D call. Sequencing input: memory (CD45RA-) CD4+ T cells from blood. The sequence came from a human donor in good health. The CDR3 coding sequence is TGTGCCAGCAGTTATACAAACATTCAGTACTTC. Protein: CASSYTNIQYF.